The 20 T cell receptor beta chains below all came from one sample that was sequenced in a study of identical twins. TCRdb reanalysed the 5' RACE reads using MiXCR and keeps one entry per CDR3 protein. The data show over 500,000 distinct CDR3 sequences, less than 25% seen once. The same sample was also studied in work on T cells expressing NK-cell markers.

Source material: CD4+ T cells sorted from blood. These receptors all stem from a woman aged 18-29 years in good health.

This clonotype was recorded a few times. V gene TRBV20-1 combines with J gene TRBJ1-5, with TRBD1 matching over 11 bases. V dropped 6 bases and J dropped 2; count of bases not matched to a gene: 6. CDR3 length: 15 residues. Germline V gene lookup returns CDR1 DFQATT and CDR2 SNEGSKA (reference sequence). Here the CDR3 reads CSAGTGGVGNQPQHF. The CDR3, as DNA: TGCAGTGCGGGGACAGGGGGAGTTGGCAATCAGCCCCAGCATTTT.

This chain uses TRBV20-1 with TRBJ2-3; D call uncertain. The CDR3 loop spans 13 amino acids. The V end was cut by 6 bases, the J end by 0 bases, with 10 bases between. CDR1 and CDR2 from the germline V gene are DFQATT and SNEGSKA (reference sequence). The CDR3 nucleotides are TGCAGTGCGAAGCGATATAGCACAGATACGCAGTATTTT. This sequence encodes CSAKRYSTDTQYF.

This chain uses TRBV5-1 with TRBJ1-1, with TRBD1 matching 8 bases. The CDR3 spans 13 residues. Germline V gene sequence: CDR1 SGHRS, CDR2 YFSETQ. The junction had 7 bases not matched to a gene; V was cut back by 6 bases and J by 6 bases. CDR3 coding DNA: TGCGCCAGCAAAACAGGGGGAGGGTCTGAAGCTTTCTTT. Protein: CASKTGGGSEAFF.

This chain joins TRBV29-1 and TRBJ2-7, with 11 positions matching TRBD2. Germline values: CDR1 SQVTM, CDR2 ANQGSEA. The CDR3 runs 15 residues. With 4 bases clipped from V and 5 bases from J, the junction kept 10 bases outside the gene matches. The CDR3 DNA reads TGCAGCGTTGCTTTCTCTACTAGCGGGAGCCACGAGCAGTACTTC. Translating gives CSVAFSTSGSHEQYF.

This rearrangement joins TRBV2 to TRBJ2-7; the D gene is possibly TRBD2 (5 bases). Looked up from germline, CDR1 is SNHLY and CDR2 is FYNNEI. V lost 3 bases and J 2 bases, leaving 14 bases between the germline ends. The CDR3 is made up of 15 amino acids. The CDR3 DNA follows: TGTGCCAGCAGTGAGCCTCCCGGGAACACCTACGAGCAGTACTTC. It yields the protein CASSEPPGNTYEQYF.

The chain employs TRBV11-2 and TRBJ1-6, with D tentatively TRBD1 (5 bases). The CDR3 has 14 amino acids. The V end was cut by 3 bases, the J end by 9 bases, with 12 bases between. CDR1 and CDR2 (germline): SGHAT, FQNNGV. The CDR3 protein is CASSLWQGGSPLHF. In DNA form, the CDR3 reads TGTGCCAGCAGCTTGTGGCAGGGAGGTTCACCCCTCCACTTT.

This clonotype was seen a few times. This chain connects TRBV12-3 or TRBV12-4 to TRBJ1-3, with 7 bases matching TRBD1. The CDR3 has 16 amino acids. V gave up 4 bases and J gave up 0 bases; unmatched junction bases: 6. In DNA, the CDR3 is TGTGCCAGCAGTTCGAGGGACAGACACTCTGGAAACACCATATATTTT. This translates into CASSSRDRHSGNTIYF.

This clonotype was seen repeatedly, ten times or more. The CDR3, as DNA: TGCAGTGCTAGATCGACAGGGAATCAGCCCCAGCATTTT. This translates into CSARSTGNQPQHF. The chain recombines TRBV20-1 with TRBJ1-5; 7 bases line up with TRBD1. The V gene's germline CDR1 is DFQATT and CDR2 SNEGSKA (reference sequence). The CDR3 is 13 residues long. With V trimmed by 2 bases and J by 4 bases, 2 bases remained unmatched.

This clonotype occurred a few times. V usage is TRBV15 and J usage is TRBJ2-7, with 8 bases lining up with TRBD2. The germline V gene has CDR1 LNHNV and CDR2 YYDKDF (reference sequence). This CDR3 spans 14 amino acids. V dropped 5 bases and J dropped 4; count of bases not matched to a gene: 7. Here the CDR3 reads CATSAGTSDYEQYF. The CDR3, as DNA: TGTGCCACCAGCGCAGGGACTAGTGATTACGAGCAGTACTTC.

The chain couples TRBV11-2 to TRBJ2-7; D call uncertain. The length of the CDR3 is 13 residues. Germline-derived CDR1 and CDR2 are SGHAT and FQNNGV. V was pared by 0 bases and J by 2 bases, with 5 bases between. This CDR3 reads CASSLDWTYEQYF. The CDR3 coding sequence is TGTGCCAGCAGCTTAGATTGGACCTACGAGCAGTACTTC.

This clonotype was seen ten or more times. The rearrangement joins TRBV20-1 to TRBJ1-6, with D possibly TRBD1 on 5 matching bases. Trimming took 1 base from V and 10 from J, leaving 8 bases between them. Germline V lookup: CDR1 DFQATT, CDR2 SNEGSKA (reference sequence). The CDR3 totals 12 residues. The CDR3 is CSARGGNSPLHF. The CDR3 DNA reads as TGCAGTGCTAGAGGGGGGAACTCACCCCTCCACTTT.

This rearrangement joins TRBV15 to TRBJ1-2; D not resolved. Germline V lookup: CDR1 LNHNV, CDR2 YYDKDF (reference sequence). CDR3 length: 12 residues. The V end lost 0 bases, the J end lost 1 base, and 0 bases lay between the germline ends. The CDR3 here is CATSRDNYGYTF. The CDR3 region has the DNA TGTGCCACCAGCAGAGATAACTATGGCTACACCTTC.

This clonotype was detected many times. This chain connects TRBV4-3 to TRBJ1-1; unclear D gene. V dropped 0 bases and J dropped 5 bases, with 16 bases sitting between them. CDR1 and CDR2 from the germline V gene are LGHNA and YSLEER. The CDR3 spans 16 residues. CDR3 nucleotide sequence: TGCGCCAGCAGCCAAGATCCGTACGGGGTGGGGACTGAAGCTTTCTTT. It specifies CASSQDPYGVGTEAFF.

V gene TRBV12-3 or TRBV12-4 combines with J gene TRBJ1-1; the match to TRBD1 covers 7 bases. The length of the CDR3 is 14 residues. V trimming: 5 bases; J trimming: 7 bases; junction bases outside the gene matches: 10. CDR3 bases: TGTGCCAGCAGTCCTCAAGTAGGGGGCGGTGAAGCTTTCTTT. This gives the protein CASSPQVGGGEAFF.

The rearrangement joins TRBV20-1 to TRBJ2-1; D is uncertain. The V end was cut by 6 bases, the J end by 2 bases, with 14 bases between. Germline CDR1 and CDR2: DFQATT and SNEGSKA (reference sequence). This CDR3 region has 14 residues. CDR3 bases: TGCAGTGCAACGGTGGTATCGCCCTACAATGAGCAGTTCTTC. Amino acids: CSATVVSPYNEQFF.

The chain links TRBV7-9 to TRBJ2-3, with D possibly called TRBD1 or TRBD2 (5 bases each). This CDR3 has 14 amino acids. The germline V gene encodes CDR1 SEHNR and CDR2 FQNEAQ (reference sequence). Trimming removed 3 bases from V and 6 bases from J, with 13 bases in between. The CDR3 protein is CASSFSGASDTQYF. In DNA form, the CDR3 reads TGTGCCAGCAGCTTTTCCGGGGCGTCCGATACGCAGTATTTT.

The table lists this clonotype with a few counts. The rearrangement uses TRBV5-1 and TRBJ2-3; 10 bases are a match to TRBD2. Germline CDR1 and CDR2: SGHRS and YFSETQ. The CDR3 runs 16 residues. V shed 0 bases, J shed 5 bases, and the junction held 6 bases outside the gene matches. The CDR3 coding sequence is TGCGCCAGCAGCTTGGAGGCTAGCGGGAGAGAAGATACGCAGTATTTT. The encoded protein is CASSLEASGREDTQYF.

The chain is built from TRBV3-1 and TRBJ1-2; D is undetermined. The CDR3 is 14 amino acids. The germline V gene encodes CDR1 LGHDT and CDR2 YNNKEL (reference sequence). Trimming cost V 1 base and J 4 bases, with 10 bases left between them. DNA of the CDR3: TGTGCCAGCAGCCAAGTTAGCCAGCGCTATGGCTACACCTTC. Its protein is CASSQVSQRYGYTF.

This clonotype turned up a few times. The chain is built from TRBV15 and TRBJ2-5; TRBD2 might be the D (6 bases). The CDR3 has 14 amino acids. Germline V gives CDR1 LNHNV, CDR2 YYDKDF (reference sequence). The germline V and J ends were trimmed by 3 bases and 0 bases, with 8 bases remaining between them. The CDR3 sequence: CATSSRGYQETQYF. The DNA of the CDR3 is TGTGCCACCAGCAGCCGGGGGTACCAAGAGACCCAGTACTTC.

The chain links TRBV20-1 to TRBJ2-3; the match to TRBD2 covers 11 bases. Trimming removed 6 bases from V and 4 bases from J; junction bases left unmatched: 12. Germline assignment: CDR1 DFQATT and CDR2 SNEGSKA (reference sequence). This CDR3 comprises 16 residues. The CDR3: CSALPPLAGEPDTQYF. The CDR3 region has the DNA TGCAGTGCCCTACCTCCACTAGCGGGAGAACCAGATACGCAGTATTTT.